This T cell receptor beta chain comes out of a study of vaccination and CD4 T cells after COVID-19. Whole-study context: Participants were vaccinated with two doses, given as either BNT162b2 or mRNA-1273 vaccine. Whole-study findings and limits: Among convalescent patients, a median approximately 86% of reactive clones emerged only after vaccination. Spike mono-reactivity marked 304 of 307 vaccine-specific clones in convalescent patients.

Cultured CD4+ T cell DNA was sequenced using the Oncomine TCR Beta short-read assay. DNA came from CD4+ T cells after culture. TCRdb re-called the PCR reads with MiXCR, one entry per CDR3 protein. The sample comprises 7,000 to 9,500 distinct CDR3 sequences, 28% of which are singletons, and over 9% rests with the top ten. Described treatment: approximately nine-day PBMC culture with coronavirus spike peptide pools or control peptides (ViraFEST assay). One should note that the unexposed donor's CD4+ T cells were collected before the COVID-19 pandemic (2011-2018). At both days 3 and 7, half the medium was replaced with fresh IL-2 medium. This clonotype is categorized as medium-sized. What it recognizes is unknown. The germline V gene has CDR1 SEHNR and CDR2 FQNEAQ (reference sequence). J gave up 8 bases and V 5 bases, and 8 bases lay outside the gene matches. This CDR3 has 13 amino acids.

The source of this sequence is a human donor in good health. The chain couples TRBV7-9 to TRBJ1-2; 7 bases align to TRBD1. The sequencing input was CD4+ T cells from blood, cultured in vitro. CDR3 in amino acids: CASSLGTVRGYTF. As DNA, the CDR3 is TGTGCCAGCAGCCTTGGGACAGTTCGGGGCTACACCTTC.